The 25 T cell receptor beta chains below all came from one sample that was sequenced in a study of early T cells in non-severe SARS-CoV-2 infection. TCRdb called the 5' RACE reads again in MiXCR, with one record for every CDR3 protein. The sample consists of 35,000 to 45,000 distinct CDR3 sequences, roughly 6% of them appearing once. The sample taken for sequencing was whole blood. These receptors were collected from an adult who was a healthcare worker with PCR-confirmed SARS-CoV-2 infection or an uninfected control (not recorded which).

This clonotype showed up just a few times. The chain is built from TRBV11-3 and TRBJ2-3; D is ambiguous. From germline, CDR1 is SGHNT and CDR2 YENEEA. CDR3 length equals 11 residues. Deletions cut 5 bases from V and 5 bases from J, with 5 bases between. The CDR3 DNA sequence: TGTGCCAGCAGCCGGAGAGATACGCAGTATTTT. This sequence encodes CASSRRDTQYF. Together with reference TRBV11-3 and TRBJ2-3, the CDR3 gives the full variable domain: EAGVVQSPRYKIIEKKQPVAFWCNPISGHNTLYWYLQNLGQGPELLIRYENEEAVDDSQLPKDRFSAERLKGVDSTLKIQPAELGDSAVYLCASSRRDTQYFGPGTRLTVL.

The CDR3, as DNA: TGTGCCAGTAGTAGCGGGAGAGGAGATACGCAGTATTTT. Translated: CASSSGRGDTQYF. The J gene is TRBJ2-3, the V gene TRBV19, with TRBD2 matching over 7 bases. Trimming cost V 4 bases and J 5 bases; bases outside gene matches: 3. The CDR3 is made up of 13 amino acids. Germline V gives CDR1 LNHDA, CDR2 SQIVND (reference sequence).

This clonotype occurred many times. The rearrangement uses TRBV6-5 and TRBJ2-7; 7 nucleotides align to TRBD2. The germline V gene encodes CDR1 MNHEY and CDR2 SVGAGI. V gave up 2 bases and J gave up 4 bases; unmatched junction bases: 2. The CDR3 is 13 residues long. The CDR3 sequence is CASSYRGSYEQYF. CDR3 bases: TGTGCCAGCAGTTACCGCGGGAGTTACGAGCAGTACTTC.

This clonotype was seen at least ten times. The rearrangement links TRBV7-3 to TRBJ2-3, with unresolved D. Germline V lookup: CDR1 SGHTA, CDR2 FQGTGA. This CDR3 region has 13 residues. V was clipped by 5 bases and J by 0 bases, with 6 bases between them. The CDR3 DNA reads as TGTGCCAGCAGCGGTGCTAGCACAGATACGCAGTATTTT. This gives the protein CASSGASTDTQYF.

This clonotype was recorded at least ten times. J is TRBJ2-5 and V is TRBV3-1; D may correspond to TRBD1 or TRBD2 (6 bases each). The CDR3 extends over 14 amino acids. Germline-derived CDR1 and CDR2 are LGHDT and YNNKEL (reference sequence). V was pared by 3 bases and J by 5 bases, with 13 bases between. The CDR3 DNA reads TGTGCCAGCAGCCAGGCGGGACATACGGAGACCCAGTACTTC. Translating gives CASSQAGHTETQYF.

This clonotype was observed at least ten times. This rearrangement joins TRBV7-2 to TRBJ2-5; D call uncertain. CDR1 and CDR2 from the germline V gene are SGHTA and FQGNSA. V dropped 6 bases and J dropped 4 bases, with 15 bases sitting between them. The CDR3 length is 14 residues. The CDR3: CASRPPSGRETQYF. The CDR3 coding sequence is TGTGCCAGCAGACCGCCGTCAGGACGAGAGACCCAGTACTTC.

The chain links TRBV18 to TRBJ1-6; D call uncertain. Germline V gives CDR1 KGHSH, CDR2 LQKENI. The CDR3 is made up of 14 amino acids. The V end lost 3 bases, the J end lost 9 bases, and 12 bases lay between the germline ends. This chain's CDR3 is CASSPGLAVSPLHF. CDR3 nucleotide sequence: TGTGCCAGCTCACCGGGCCTAGCGGTTTCACCCCTCCACTTT.

This chain joins TRBV28 and TRBJ2-1, with TRBD2 matching over 8 bases. This CDR3 comprises 14 residues. Trimming took 7 bases from V and 8 from J; bases not matched to a gene: 10. CDR1 is MDHEN and CDR2 is SYDVKM in the germline V gene. Here the CDR3 reads CASTTAGGSDEQFF. In DNA form, the CDR3 reads TGTGCCAGCACCACCGCGGGAGGCTCGGATGAGCAGTTCTTC.

In this sample, this clonotype turned up a few times. Written as DNA, the CDR3 is TGTGCCAGCACCCCCCCCATGCAGGGAGGCTCCTACGAGCAGTACTTC. Translating it yields CASTPPMQGGSYEQYF. V gene TRBV28 combines with J gene TRBJ2-7; D is possibly TRBD2 (6 bases). V lost 7 bases to trimming and J lost 0 bases, with 19 bases between them. Germline V gene data show CDR1 as MDHEN and CDR2 as SYDVKM. The CDR3 runs to 16 residues.

This clonotype was seen ten or more times. V gene TRBV7-9 combines with J gene TRBJ2-5; D is tentatively TRBD1 or TRBD2 (5 bases each). The germline gives CDR1 SEHNR, CDR2 FQNEAQ (reference sequence). The germline V and J ends were trimmed by 5 bases and 6 bases, with 13 bases remaining between them. The CDR3 is 13 amino acids. The CDR3 reads CASSRGEGKTQYF. CDR3 bases: TGTGCCAGCAGCCGGGGCGAGGGCAAGACCCAGTACTTC.

This clonotype showed up just a few times. The chain recombines TRBV20-1 with TRBJ2-3, with D possibly matching TRBD2 (5 bases). Trimming left V 0 bases short and J 4 bases short, with 17 bases between. Germline loops: CDR1 DFQATT, CDR2 SNEGSKA (reference sequence). The CDR3 is 16 residues long. CDR3 residues: CSARDKGRGLADTQYF. Here the CDR3 DNA reads TGCAGTGCTAGAGATAAAGGAAGAGGACTGGCAGATACGCAGTATTTT.

Note on this clonotype: This likely comes from a read error, as the CDR3 has no conserved phenylalanine or tryptophan at its end. This sequence joins TRBV18 and TRBJ1-4; D possibly corresponds to TRBD1 (5 bases). Trimming left V 5 bases short and J 8 bases short, with 15 bases between. The CDR3 consists of 14 residues. The germline V gene has CDR1 KGHSH and CDR2 LQKENI. The CDR3 DNA reads TGTGCCAGCTCATCTCTACTCCGGGGGGAAAAACTGTTTATT. Amino acids: CASSSLLRGEKLFI.

This clonotype was detected only a few times. This rearrangement joins TRBV3-1 to TRBJ1-6; no reliable D call. Trimming shortened V by 0 bases and J by 7 bases, and 10 bases separated the two germline ends. The CDR3 covers 15 residues. Per germline, CDR1 LGHDT and CDR2 YNNKEL (reference sequence). The CDR3 DNA sequence: TGTGCCAGCAGCCAAGATGGATTGGGGAATTCACCCCTCCACTTT. This sequence encodes CASSQDGLGNSPLHF.

The chain recombines TRBV5-8 with TRBJ1-4; TRBD1 agrees at 8 bases. The CDR3 length is 18 residues. The trim removed 0 bases at V and 0 bases at J, leaving 7 bases unmatched. The germline gives CDR1 SGHTS, CDR2 YDEGEE. This chain's CDR3 is CASSLVGQALTTNEKLFF. The CDR3 DNA is TGTGCCAGCAGCTTGGTGGGACAGGCCTTAACAACTAATGAAAAACTGTTTTTT.

This clonotype was observed many times. The chain couples TRBV24-1 to TRBJ2-5; 8 bases map to TRBD2. The germline gives CDR1 KGHDR, CDR2 SFDVKD. The CDR3 has 16 amino acids. V shed 4 bases and J 4 bases; nucleotides not matched to a gene: 10. The CDR3 sequence: CATSDDLSGSPETQYF. The CDR3, as DNA: TGTGCCACCAGTGACGACTTAAGCGGGAGTCCAGAGACCCAGTACTTC.

This clonotype was picked up many times. The rearrangement joins TRBV7-2 to TRBJ2-3, with no clear D. Germline V lookup: CDR1 SGHTA, CDR2 FQGNSA. The CDR3 covers 12 residues. V lost 5 bases and J lost 7, with 10 bases in between. In nucleotides, the CDR3 is TGTGCCAGCAGCCCATTTTCGAATACGCAGTATTTT. Translation: CASSPFSNTQYF.

This clonotype was seen repeatedly, ten times or more. The genes are TRBV6-1 and TRBJ1-1; 9 nucleotides align to TRBD1. Germline V gene sequence: CDR1 MNHNS, CDR2 SASEGT. This CDR3 is 14 amino acids long. With 1 base clipped from V and 5 bases from J, the junction kept 2 bases outside the gene matches. As DNA, the CDR3 is TGTGCCAGCAGTGAAGACAGGGGGCGAACTGAAGCTTTCTTT. Its protein product is CASSEDRGRTEAFF.

This clonotype occurred many times. V and J are TRBV7-6 and TRBJ2-1, with D tentatively TRBD1 or TRBD2 (5 bases each). Germline V gives CDR1 SGHVS, CDR2 FNYEAQ. With 5 bases removed from V and 7 bases from J, the gap between germline ends came to 15 bases. The length of the CDR3 is 14 residues. CDR3: CASSPFGAGNEQFF. The CDR3 DNA reads TGTGCCAGCAGCCCCTTCGGGGCCGGTAATGAGCAGTTCTTC. Together with reference TRBV7-6 and TRBJ2-1, the CDR3 gives the full variable domain: GAGVSQSPRYKVTKRGQDVALRCDPISGHVSLYWYRQALGQGPEFLTYFNYEAQQDKSGLPNDRFSAERPEGSISTLTIQRTEQRDSAMYRCASSPFGAGNEQFFGPGTRLTVL.

This clonotype was seen many times. V is TRBV6-2 or TRBV6-3 and J is TRBJ1-5, with TRBD1 matching 11 bases. The trim removed 5 bases at V and 4 bases at J, leaving 4 bases unmatched. Per germline, CDR1 MNHEY and CDR2 SVGEGT. The CDR3 is made up of 15 amino acids. The CDR3 sequence: CASSPDRGLNQPQHF. The CDR3 DNA reads as TGTGCCAGCAGTCCGGACAGGGGGCTTAATCAGCCCCAGCATTTT.

The rearrangement joins TRBV5-1 to TRBJ2-2, with a tentative D call TRBD2 (6 bases). CDR1 is SGHRS, CDR2 YFSETQ, per germline. The ends were cut back, 4 bases at V and 5 bases at J, with 15 bases in the middle. CDR3 length: 15 amino acids. The CDR3 sequence is CASSQTSPPTGELFF. In nucleotides, the CDR3 is TGCGCCAGCAGCCAGACTAGTCCACCTACCGGGGAGCTGTTTTTT.

The table lists this clonotype with many counts. V usage is TRBV6-1 and J usage is TRBJ2-1; 7 positions match TRBD1. Germline trimming cut 5 bases from V and 1 base from J; bases unmatched to any gene: 5. CDR3 length: 15 residues. The V gene's germline CDR1 is MNHNS and CDR2 SASEGT. The CDR3, as DNA: TGTGCCAGCAGTATAGGGACAGCATCCTACAATGAGCAGTTCTTC. Translating it yields CASSIGTASYNEQFF.

This clonotype was detected many times. V is TRBV30 and J is TRBJ2-1, with a possible D match to TRBD1 (5 bases). Germline values: CDR1 GTSNPN, CDR2 SVGIG (reference sequence). Deletions cut 5 bases from V and 6 bases from J, with 8 bases between. This CDR3 is built from 11 residues. In nucleotides, the CDR3 is TGTGCCTGGGGGGCACTCAATGAGCAGTTCTTC. This codes for CAWGALNEQFF.

The table lists this clonotype with many counts. The rearrangement links TRBV14 to TRBJ2-1, with D perhaps given as TRBD1 or TRBD2 (5 bases each). Trimming took off 0 bases at V and 7 bases at J, with 16 bases between the two ends. The CDR3 contains 16 residues. Germline values: CDR1 SGHDN, CDR2 FVKESK. The CDR3 DNA reads TGTGCCAGCAGCCAAGATCGGTGGGCCGAGGGGAATGAGCAGTTCTTC. Translation gives CASSQDRWAEGNEQFF.

This clonotype was counted only a few times. This chain uses TRBV4-1 with TRBJ2-1; TRBD2 agrees at 7 bases. With 0 bases clipped from V and 4 bases from J, the junction kept 6 bases outside the gene matches. CDR1 MGHRA and CDR2 YSYEKL come from the germline V gene. This CDR3 contains 16 residues. The CDR3 is CASSQEWLADYNEQFF. In DNA form, the CDR3 reads TGCGCCAGCAGCCAAGAGTGGCTAGCGGATTACAATGAGCAGTTCTTC.

This clonotype has a count of ten or more. The chain couples TRBV7-6 to TRBJ2-2; D remains ambiguous. Looked up from germline, CDR1 is SGHVS and CDR2 is FNYEAQ. V lost 5 bases, J lost 5 bases, and 15 bases lay in between. The CDR3 runs to 15 residues. The CDR3 nucleotides read TGTGCCAGCAGCCTCTTAGTGGCCCGAACCGGGGAGCTGTTTTTT. This gives the protein CASSLLVARTGELFF.